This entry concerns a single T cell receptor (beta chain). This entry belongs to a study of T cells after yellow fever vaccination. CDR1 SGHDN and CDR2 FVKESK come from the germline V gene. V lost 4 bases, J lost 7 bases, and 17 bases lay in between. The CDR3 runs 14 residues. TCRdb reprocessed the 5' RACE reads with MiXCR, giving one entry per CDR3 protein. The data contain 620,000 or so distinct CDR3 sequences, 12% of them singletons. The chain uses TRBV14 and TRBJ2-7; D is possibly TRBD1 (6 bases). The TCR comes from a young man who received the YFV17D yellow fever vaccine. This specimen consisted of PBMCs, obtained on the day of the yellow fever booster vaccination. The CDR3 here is CASSPLGDRGEQYF. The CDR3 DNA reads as TGTGCCAGCAGCCCCCTCGGGGATAGGGGGGAGCAGTACTTC.